The 19 T cell receptor beta chains below all came from one sample that was sequenced in a study of blood T cell repertoires in COVID-19. Sequencing was performed with immunoSEQ multiplex PCR; in TCRdb, only in-frame clones are kept and a portion is missing. This table has some 260,000 clones, more than 70% appearing once. Source material: peripheral blood. These TCRs come from a woman in her 30s with COVID-19, enrolled during active disease.

This chain links TRBV5-6 with TRBJ1-2, with 8 bases fitting TRBD1. This CDR3 comprises 15 residues. Germline CDR1 SGHDT, CDR2 YYEEEE. The V and J ends lost 1 base and 6 bases, in that order; junction bases with no gene match: 8. CDR3 nucleotides: TGTGCCAGCAGCTTGAGTGGCAGGGGGCTGGATGGCTACACCTTC. It is translated as CASSLSGRGLDGYTF.

The rearrangement uses TRBV2 and TRBJ2-1, with 10 bases identical to TRBD2. Unmatched junction bases numbered 17, after V lost 5 bases and J lost 7 bases. The length of the CDR3 is 18 residues. In germline, CDR1 is SNHLY, CDR2 FYNNEI. The CDR3: CASSFSGERGGSRNEQFF. The CDR3 coding sequence is TGTGCCAGCAGTTTCTCGGGCGAGCGGGGGGGATCGAGGAATGAGCAGTTCTTC.

The CDR3 loop reads CASSLGRLSGNTIYF. CDR3 nucleotides: TGTGCCAGCAGCTTAGGCAGGCTCTCTGGAAACACCATATATTTT. The genes are TRBV11-2 and TRBJ1-3; no definite D call. CDR3 length: 15 amino acids. Germline CDR1 SGHAT, CDR2 FQNNGV. The V gene lost 1 base and the J gene lost 0 bases, with 7 bases spanning the gap. Combining the CDR3 with reference TRBV11-2 and TRBJ1-3 gives the whole variable domain EAGVAQSPRYKIIEKRQSVAFWCNPISGHATLYWYQQILGQGPKLLIQFQNNGVVDDSQLPKDRFSAERLKGVDSTLKIQPAKLEDSAVYLCASSLGRLSGNTIYFGEGSWLTVV.

The genes are TRBV5-1 and TRBJ1-1, with 9 bases identical to TRBD1. V lost 4 bases, J lost 4 bases, and 2 bases stayed unmatched. This CDR3 region has 13 residues. CDR1 and CDR2 from the germline V gene are SGHRS and YFSETQ. The DNA for the CDR3 is TGCGCCAGCAGCGTGGGACAGGGCACTGAAGCTTTCTTT. Translation gives CASSVGQGTEAFF.

The chain recombines TRBV24-1 with TRBJ1-2; 11 nucleotides match TRBD1. Germline-derived CDR1 and CDR2 are KGHDR and SFDVKD. The CDR3 is 16 amino acids. Germline trimming cut 1 base from V and 7 bases from J; bases unmatched to any gene: 7. In DNA, the CDR3 is TGTGCCACCAGTGATTTAGGGGACAGGGGGTATATTGGCTACACCTTC. It yields the protein CATSDLGDRGYIGYTF.

The V call is TRBV28, the J call TRBJ2-3; 11 bases line up with TRBD2. Germline CDR1 reads MDHEN; CDR2 reads SYDVKM. The V and J ends lost 10 bases and 8 bases, in that order; junction bases with no gene match: 17. The CDR3 extends over 16 amino acids. The CDR3 region has the DNA TGTGCCACCATAGCGGGGGGGACGCGGGGGCAGGGTACGCAGTATTTT. Protein: CATIAGGTRGQGTQYF. The full variable domain, completed using reference TRBV28 and TRBJ2-3, is DVKVTQSSRYLVKRTGEKVFLECVQDMDHENMFWYRQDPGLGLRLIYFSYDVKMKEKGDIPEGYSVSREKKERFSLILESASTNQTSMYLCATIAGGTRGQGTQYFGPGTRLTVL.

This clone appeared a single time. The V call is TRBV11-2, the J call TRBJ2-5; TRBD2 matches at 8 bases. This CDR3 is 15 amino acids long. Per germline, CDR1 SGHAT and CDR2 FQNNGV. Trimming took 0 bases from V and 5 from J; bases not matched to a gene: 5. The CDR3 loop is CASSLDGLADETQYF. CDR3 nucleotides: TGTGCCAGCAGCTTAGACGGACTAGCAGACGAGACCCAGTACTTC.

The J gene is TRBJ2-2, the V gene TRBV9, with 12 bases fitting TRBD2. This CDR3 contains 14 residues. Germline V gene data show CDR1 as SGDLS and CDR2 as YYNGEE. After removal of 3 bases from V and 7 bases from J, the junction contained 1 base not matched to a gene. The CDR3 reads CASSETSGGGELFF. The CDR3 nucleotides are TGTGCCAGCAGCGAGACTAGCGGGGGCGGGGAGCTGTTTTTT.

The chain joins TRBV10-2 to TRBJ2-1; TRBD1 matches 8 bases. Trimming cost V 7 bases and J 5 bases; bases outside gene matches: 19. Germline V gene sequence: CDR1 WSHSY, CDR2 SAAADI. The CDR3 runs to 18 residues. CDR3 nucleotide sequence: TGCGCCAGCATCCCGGGACAGGTTGTGGGGAACTACAACAATGAGCAGTTCTTC. It yields the protein CASIPGQVVGNYNNEQFF.

The rearrangement uses TRBV10-3 and TRBJ2-7, with D maybe TRBD2 (6 bases). The CDR3 contains 17 residues. From germline, CDR1 is ENHRY and CDR2 SYGVKD. V was clipped by 0 bases and J by 0 bases, with 15 bases between them. The CDR3 region has the DNA TGTGCCATCAGTGAGTCGACTAGTAGGGTAAACTCCTACGAGCAGTACTTC. Amino acids: CAISESTSRVNSYEQYF.

The J gene is TRBJ2-7, the V gene TRBV7-2, with 9 bases fitting TRBD2. The V and J ends lost 0 bases and 3 bases, in that order; junction bases with no gene match: 3. Germline V gives CDR1 SGHTA, CDR2 FQGNSA. The CDR3 extends over 15 amino acids. DNA for the CDR3: TGTGCCAGCAGCTTAGCTAGCGGGGGAAGCTACGAGCAGTACGTC. As protein: CASSLASGGSYEQYV.

V gene TRBV6-1 combines with J gene TRBJ1-5; 8 positions match TRBD1. Trimming took 3 bases from V and 7 from J; bases not matched to a gene: 11. Germline assignment: CDR1 MNHNS and CDR2 SASEGT. This CDR3 spans 16 amino acids. The CDR3 spells CASSETQGALGQPQHF. CDR3 nucleotides: TGTGCCAGCAGTGAGACTCAGGGGGCGCTAGGACAGCCCCAGCATTTT.

This chain joins TRBV30 and TRBJ2-1; the match to TRBD1 covers 8 bases. This CDR3 is 12 amino acids long. The germline gives CDR1 GTSNPN, CDR2 SVGIG (reference sequence). The V and J ends lost 3 bases and 10 bases, in that order; junction bases with no gene match: 5. This CDR3 is CAWSGTGGEQFF. The CDR3 nucleotides read TGTGCCTGGAGCGGGACAGGCGGGGAGCAGTTCTTC.

V and J are TRBV15 and TRBJ2-7; D is possibly TRBD2 (5 bases). This CDR3 is 16 amino acids long. Trimming took 1 base from V and 4 from J, leaving 17 bases between them. Germline V gene sequence: CDR1 LNHNV, CDR2 YYDKDF (reference sequence). The CDR3 DNA is TGTGCCACCAGCAGAGTCGAAAGACTAAAGTCTTACGAGCAGTACGTC. Protein product: CATSRVERLKSYEQYV.

In DNA form, the CDR3 reads TGTGCCAGCAGTTTATCGTACGGGATTAACACTGAAGCTTTCTTT. This encodes CASSLSYGINTEAFF. The J gene is TRBJ1-1, the V gene TRBV27, with D uncertain. The length of the CDR3 is 15 residues. Germline V gene lookup returns CDR1 MNHEY and CDR2 SMNVEV (reference sequence). V lost 0 bases and J lost 2, with 10 bases in between.

CDR3 region: CASMGAVSGRARNNEQFF. The CDR3 coding sequence is TGCGCCAGCATGGGGGCCGTTAGCGGGAGGGCCCGGAACAATGAGCAGTTCTTC. The rearrangement uses TRBV10-2 and TRBJ2-1; 11 nucleotides align to TRBD2. J gave up 5 bases and V 7 bases, and 16 bases lay outside the gene matches. The germline V gene encodes CDR1 WSHSY and CDR2 SAAADI. The length of the CDR3 is 18 residues.

The chain has TRBV23-1 and TRBJ1-1; D uncertain. TRBV23-1 is annotated as an ORF whose role is uncertain. V was trimmed by 3 bases and J by 6 bases, leaving 14 bases between them. This CDR3 is 14 amino acids long. Written as DNA, the CDR3 is TGCGCCAGCAGTCAGGTGTCCCGGGTTTCTGAAGCTTTCTTT. Translating gives CASSQVSRVSEAFF.

This chain connects TRBV29-1 to TRBJ2-7; no clear D. CDR3 size: 14 residues. With 3 bases removed from V and 2 bases from J, the gap between germline ends came to 14 bases. Per germline, CDR1 SQVTM and CDR2 ANQGSEA. The CDR3 DNA is TGCAGCGTTGATACGGCAGGTCCACCCTACGAGCAGTACTTC. Translating gives CSVDTAGPPYEQYF.

This clone appeared a single time. V gene TRBV28 combines with J gene TRBJ2-7, with 7 bases matching TRBD1. The CDR3 extends over 15 amino acids. Germline-derived CDR1 and CDR2 are MDHEN and SYDVKM. Trimming cost V 5 bases and J 6 bases; bases outside gene matches: 13. The CDR3 bases are TGTGCCAGCAGTCCTTTGACAGGGAGTTTTGTCGAGCAGTACTTC. This sequence encodes CASSPLTGSFVEQYF.